This T cell receptor beta chain was recovered during a study of T cell changes during pregnancy in multiple sclerosis. Assay used: immunoSEQ multiplex PCR; TCRdb lists only in-frame clones, some missing. The sample lists around 30,000 clones, roughly nine tenths occurring once. In this sample, this clone turned up once. Germline CDR1 is MNHEY and CDR2 is SMNVEV (reference sequence). Trimming took 10 bases from V and 9 from J; bases not matched to a gene: 16. This CDR3 is built from 15 residues. Sample: CD8+ T cells from peripheral blood mononuclear cells, taken in the first trimester of pregnancy. The chain employs TRBV27 and TRBJ2-1; 9 nucleotides align to TRBD2. This TCR derives from a female donor with multiple sclerosis, enrolled in a pregnancy study. The CDR3 coding sequence is TGTGCCACCCAGATTGCTAGCGGGACCTATATTGAGCAGTTCTTC. Translated, it gives CATQIASGTYIEQFF.